This TCR beta chain appears in the sequencing data of a study of CD8 T cells in ankylosing spondylitis. In its sample, this clonotype was seen a few times. Its antigen is currently unknown. Broader study findings: Among TCR beta sequences, a motif of fewer than 10 highly homologous variants appeared characteristic of ankylosing spondylitis blood. From matched ankylosing spondylitis synovial fluid, disease-linked clones were reportedly recovered at significantly enriched levels.

Quantitative barcoded 5'-RACE was used to prepare TCR beta libraries. TCRdb fed the 5' RACE reads into MiXCR, producing one record per CDR3 protein. The repertoire has more than 300,000 distinct CDR3 sequences, approximately 8% of them found once; the top ten carry about 14%. The CDR3 covers 16 residues. Germline assignment: CDR1 SGHRS and CDR2 YFSETQ. The V end was cut by 4 bases, the J end by 10 bases, with 23 bases between. Sequenced sample: blood, either unsorted or a sorted T cell fraction (not recorded which). The clonotype was recovered from a male donor with ankylosing spondylitis. The genes are TRBV5-1 and TRBJ1-4; D remains ambiguous. Written as DNA, the CDR3 is TGCGCCAGCAGCCGAACCGAAGAGGACGTTGGCGGAAAACTGTTTTTT. Its translation is CASSRTEEDVGGKLFF.